Following are 2 T cell receptor beta chains from one sample sequenced in a study of early T cells in non-severe SARS-CoV-2 infection (dated by TCRdb to the early 2020s). The library relied on 5' RACE. Reads for this sample came from a NextSeq 500. TCRdb reprocessing: public reads trimmed at Q25 with fastp, clones called with MiXCR, in-frame beta chains kept. Duplicate CDR3 protein sequences are folded into a single record with the most common DNA and genes. In this sample the table shows some 26,000 distinct CDR3 sequences, 4.8% of which occur a single time. The ten biggest clones cover 6.6% of the sample. Sequenced sample: whole blood. These receptors originate from an adult who was a healthcare worker with PCR-confirmed SARS-CoV-2 infection or an uninfected control (not recorded which).

Only a few counts were recorded for this clonotype. This chain connects TRBV7-6 to TRBJ2-1, with TRBD2 matching over 7 bases. Germline assignment: CDR1 SGHVS and CDR2 FNYEAQ. The V segment lost 1 base and the J segment 8 bases; nucleotides outside the gene matches: 8. The CDR3 length is 15 residues. The CDR3 is CASSLDVGRGDEQFF. The CDR3 nucleotides read TGTGCCAGCAGCTTAGATGTGGGCCGGGGGGATGAGCAGTTCTTC.

This clonotype was counted at least ten times. The germline gene is not matched at one end of the junction; a read error may be the cause. This rearrangement joins TRBV5-1 to TRBJ2-1; 8 bases are shared with TRBD1. CDR3 length equals 14 residues. CDR1 and CDR2 from the germline V gene are SGHRS and YFSETQ. The CDR3 bases are TGCGCCAGCAGGTTGGACAGGGCGATCCGTGAGCAGTTCTTC. This sequence encodes CASRLDRAIREQFF.